This record looks at one TCR beta chain sequence and its context. Its antigen is not identified. The CDR3 runs 11 residues. Germline CDR1 MNHNS, CDR2 SASEGT. The V end was cut by 6 bases, the J end by 12 bases, with 14 bases between. This record comes from a study of OX40 agonist ivuxolimab in advanced cancers. At the level of the study: The treatment was a fully human IgG2 OX40 agonist, ivuxolimab. All patients had ivuxolimab intravenously every 2 weeks at 0.01 to 10 mg/kg.

Broader study findings: Antigens targeted by the expanded peripheral T cells were not determined.

Clones were read by immunoSEQ multiplex PCR, and TCRdb kept only the in-frame ones, dropping some. The sample consists of about 48,000 clones, roughly 89% of them appearing once. J is TRBJ1-1 and V is TRBV6-1, with D hard to call. The sequence came from an adult with an advanced solid tumor such as melanoma, head and neck, liver or kidney cancer. Material: CD4+ or CD8+ T cells sorted from blood, obtained in a trial of the OX40 agonist ivuxolimab. The CDR3, as DNA: TGTGCCAGCAGCCTCAGTGGGATGCCTTTCTTT. Its translation is CASSLSGMPFF.